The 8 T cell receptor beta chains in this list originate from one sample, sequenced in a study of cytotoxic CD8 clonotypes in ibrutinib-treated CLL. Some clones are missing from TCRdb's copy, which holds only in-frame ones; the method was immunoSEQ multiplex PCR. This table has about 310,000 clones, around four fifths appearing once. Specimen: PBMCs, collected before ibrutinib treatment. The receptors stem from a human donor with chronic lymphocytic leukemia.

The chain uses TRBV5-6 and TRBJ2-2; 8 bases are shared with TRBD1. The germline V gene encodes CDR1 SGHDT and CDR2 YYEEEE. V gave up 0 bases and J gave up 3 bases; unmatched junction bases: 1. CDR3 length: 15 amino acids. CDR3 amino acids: CASSLVDRDTGELFF. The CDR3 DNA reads TGTGCCAGCAGCTTGGTGGACAGGGACACCGGGGAGCTGTTTTTT. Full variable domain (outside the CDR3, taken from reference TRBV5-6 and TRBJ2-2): DAGVTQSPTHLIKTRGQQVTLRCSPKSGHDTVSWYQQALGQGPQFIFQYYEEEERQRGNFPDRFSGHQFPNYSSELNVNALLLGDSALYLCASSLVDRDTGELFFGEGSRLTVL.

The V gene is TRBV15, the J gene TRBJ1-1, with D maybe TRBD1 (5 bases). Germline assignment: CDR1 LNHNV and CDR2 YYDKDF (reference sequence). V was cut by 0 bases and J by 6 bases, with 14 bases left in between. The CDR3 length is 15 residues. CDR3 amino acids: CATSRDLGTGAEAFF. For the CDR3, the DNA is TGTGCCACCAGCAGAGACCTGGGGACCGGCGCTGAAGCTTTCTTT.

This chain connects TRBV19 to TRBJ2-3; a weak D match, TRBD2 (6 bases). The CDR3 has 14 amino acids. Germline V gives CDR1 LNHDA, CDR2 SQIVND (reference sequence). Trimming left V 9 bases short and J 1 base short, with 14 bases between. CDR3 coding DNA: TGTGCCAGCAGTGTGCGGGACGGCACAGATACGCAGTATTTT. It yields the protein CASSVRDGTDTQYF. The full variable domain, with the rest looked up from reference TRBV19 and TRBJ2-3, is DGGITQSPKYLFRKEGQNVTLSCEQNLNHDAMYWYRQDPGQGLRLIYYSQIVNDFQKGDIAEGYSVSREKKESFPLTVTSAQKNPTAFYLCASSVRDGTDTQYFGPGTRLTVL.

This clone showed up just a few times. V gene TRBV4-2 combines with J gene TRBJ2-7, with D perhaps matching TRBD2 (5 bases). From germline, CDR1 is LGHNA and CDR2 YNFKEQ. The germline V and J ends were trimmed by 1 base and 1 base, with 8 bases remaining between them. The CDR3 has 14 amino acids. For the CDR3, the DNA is TGTGCCAGCAGCCAAGGACGGACTTCCTACGAGCAGTACTTC. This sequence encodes CASSQGRTSYEQYF.

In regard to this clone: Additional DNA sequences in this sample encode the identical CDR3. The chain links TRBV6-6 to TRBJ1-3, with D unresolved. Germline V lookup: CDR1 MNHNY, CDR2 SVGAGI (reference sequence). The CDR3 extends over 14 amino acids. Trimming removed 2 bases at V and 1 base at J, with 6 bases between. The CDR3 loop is CASSYGSSGNTIYF. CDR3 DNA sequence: TGTGCCAGCAGTTACGGGTCGTCTGGAAACACCATATATTTT.

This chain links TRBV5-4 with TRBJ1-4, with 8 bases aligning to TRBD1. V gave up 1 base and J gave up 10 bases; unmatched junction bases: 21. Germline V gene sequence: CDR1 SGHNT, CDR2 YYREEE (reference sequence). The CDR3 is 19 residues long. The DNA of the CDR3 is TGTGCCAGCAGCTTGTCCCAGGGGGCAGTCTTCGGGCCGTTTGGAAAACTGTTTTTT. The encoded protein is CASSLSQGAVFGPFGKLFF.

CDR3: CASSFQYNEQFF. CDR3 nucleotide sequence: TGCGCCAGCAGCTTTCAATACAATGAGCAGTTCTTC. V and J are TRBV5-1 and TRBJ2-1; D is ambiguous. The germline V gene encodes CDR1 SGHRS and CDR2 YFSETQ. CDR3 length: 12 amino acids. V was cut by 2 bases and J by 4 bases, with 4 bases left in between. The variable domain in full, completed from reference TRBV5-1 and TRBJ2-1, reads KAGVTQTPRYLIKTRGQQVTLSCSPISGHRSVSWYQQTPGQGLQFLFEYFSETQRNKGNFPGRFSGRQFSNSRSEMNVSTLELGDSALYLCASSFQYNEQFFGPGTRLTVL.

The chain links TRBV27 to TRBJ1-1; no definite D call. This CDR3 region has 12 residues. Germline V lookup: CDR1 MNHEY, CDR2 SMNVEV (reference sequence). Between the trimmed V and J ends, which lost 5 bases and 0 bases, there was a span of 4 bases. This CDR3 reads CASSHMNTEAFF. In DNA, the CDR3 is TGTGCCAGCAGTCACATGAACACTGAAGCTTTCTTT.